This T cell receptor beta chain derives from a study of blood T cell repertoires in COVID-19. Study-wide background: The study drew acute and convalescent COVID-19 samples from the United States, Italy and Spain. T cells, B-cell-depleted T cells, or PBMCs supplied cDNA or gDNA.

The germline V and J ends were trimmed by 6 bases and 7 bases, with 15 bases remaining between them. The germline gives CDR1 MNHEY, CDR2 SVGAGI. The CDR3 is 13 amino acids. Data came from immunoSEQ multiplex PCR; TCRdb stores just in-frame clones and leaves some out. This sample yields around 230,000 clones, of which about nine tenths are seen a single time; roughly 7% belongs to the top ten. The chain links TRBV6-5 to TRBJ1-2; possible D gene TRBD1, 5 bases. This TCR came from a man aged 60 to 75 who had recovered from COVID-19. The sample comprised peripheral blood. DNA for the CDR3: TGTGCCAGCAGGCTCGACAGCCGTTTTGGCTACACCTTC. Protein sequence: CASRLDSRFGYTF.